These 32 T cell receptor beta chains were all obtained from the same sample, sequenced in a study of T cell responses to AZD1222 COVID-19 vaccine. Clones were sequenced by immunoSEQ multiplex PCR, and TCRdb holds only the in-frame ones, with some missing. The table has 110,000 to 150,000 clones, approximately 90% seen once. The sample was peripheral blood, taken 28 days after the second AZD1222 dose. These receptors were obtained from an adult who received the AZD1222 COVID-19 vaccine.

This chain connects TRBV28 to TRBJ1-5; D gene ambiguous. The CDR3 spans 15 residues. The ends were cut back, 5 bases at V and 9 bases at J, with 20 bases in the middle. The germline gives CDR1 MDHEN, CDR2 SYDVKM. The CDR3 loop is CASSPKGAAILPQHF. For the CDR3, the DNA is TGTGCCAGCAGTCCCAAGGGAGCTGCTATCCTGCCCCAGCATTTT.

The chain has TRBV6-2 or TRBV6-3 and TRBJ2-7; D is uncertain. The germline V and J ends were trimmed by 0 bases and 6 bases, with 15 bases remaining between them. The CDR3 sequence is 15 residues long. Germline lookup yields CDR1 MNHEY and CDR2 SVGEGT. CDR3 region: CASSYSGIGGREQYF. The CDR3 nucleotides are TGTGCCAGCAGTTACTCGGGTATAGGTGGGCGCGAGCAGTACTTC.

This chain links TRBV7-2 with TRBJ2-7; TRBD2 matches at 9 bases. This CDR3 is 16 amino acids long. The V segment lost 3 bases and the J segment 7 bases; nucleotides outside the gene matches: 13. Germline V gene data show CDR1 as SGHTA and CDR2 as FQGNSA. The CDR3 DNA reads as TGTGCCAGCAGCTTTATAGGCGGGGGGGCCGGTTCAGAGCAGTACTTC. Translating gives CASSFIGGGAGSEQYF.

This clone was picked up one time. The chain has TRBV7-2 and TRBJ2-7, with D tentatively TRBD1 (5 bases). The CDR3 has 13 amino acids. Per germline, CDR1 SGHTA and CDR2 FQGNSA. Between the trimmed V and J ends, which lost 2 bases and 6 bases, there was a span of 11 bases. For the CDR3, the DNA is TGTGCCAGCAGCTTATCAGGGATGGGCGAGCAGTACTTC. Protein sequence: CASSLSGMGEQYF.

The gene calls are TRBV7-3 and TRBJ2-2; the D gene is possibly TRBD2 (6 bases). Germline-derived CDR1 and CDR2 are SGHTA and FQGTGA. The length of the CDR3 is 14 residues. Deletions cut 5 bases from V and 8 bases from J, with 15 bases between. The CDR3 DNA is TGTGCCAGCAGCCCCAATGCCGGGGGAGGGGAGCTGTTTTTT. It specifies CASSPNAGGGELFF.

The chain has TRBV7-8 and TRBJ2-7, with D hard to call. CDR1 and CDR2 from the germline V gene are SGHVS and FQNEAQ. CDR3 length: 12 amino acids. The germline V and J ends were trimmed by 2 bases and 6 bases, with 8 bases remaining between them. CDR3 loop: CASSLPGGEQYF. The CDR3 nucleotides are TGTGCCAGCAGCTTACCTGGTGGCGAGCAGTACTTC.

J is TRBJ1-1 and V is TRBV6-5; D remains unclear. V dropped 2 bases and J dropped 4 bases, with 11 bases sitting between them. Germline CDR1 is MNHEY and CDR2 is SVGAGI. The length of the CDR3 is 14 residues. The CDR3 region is CASSYQVPVTEAFF. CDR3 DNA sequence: TGTGCCAGCAGTTACCAGGTCCCGGTCACTGAAGCTTTCTTT.

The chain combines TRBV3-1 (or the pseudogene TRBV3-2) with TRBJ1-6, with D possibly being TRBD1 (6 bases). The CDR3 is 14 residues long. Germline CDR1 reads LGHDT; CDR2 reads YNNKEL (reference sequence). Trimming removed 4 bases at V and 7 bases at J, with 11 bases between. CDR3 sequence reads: CASSRTDANSPLHF. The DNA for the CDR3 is TGTGCCAGCAGCCGGACAGATGCGAATTCACCCCTCCACTTT.

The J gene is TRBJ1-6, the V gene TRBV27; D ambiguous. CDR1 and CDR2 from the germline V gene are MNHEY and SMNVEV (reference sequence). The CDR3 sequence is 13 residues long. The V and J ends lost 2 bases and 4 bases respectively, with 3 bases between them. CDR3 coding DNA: TGTGCCAGCAGTTTACAGTATAATTCACCCCTCCACTTT. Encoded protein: CASSLQYNSPLHF.

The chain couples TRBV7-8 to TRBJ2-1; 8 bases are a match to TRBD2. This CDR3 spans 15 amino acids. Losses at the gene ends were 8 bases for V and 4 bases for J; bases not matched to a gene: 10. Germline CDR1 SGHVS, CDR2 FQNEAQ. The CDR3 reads CASRLGGAEYNEQFF. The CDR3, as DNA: TGTGCCAGCCGGCTCGGGGGGGCCGAATACAATGAGCAGTTCTTC. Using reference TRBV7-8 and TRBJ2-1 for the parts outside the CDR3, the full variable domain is GAGVSQSPRYKVAKRGQDVALRCDPISGHVSLFWYQQALGQGPEFLTYFQNEAQLDKSGLPSDRFFAERPEGSVSTLKIQRTQQEDSAVYLCASRLGGAEYNEQFFGPGTRLTVL.

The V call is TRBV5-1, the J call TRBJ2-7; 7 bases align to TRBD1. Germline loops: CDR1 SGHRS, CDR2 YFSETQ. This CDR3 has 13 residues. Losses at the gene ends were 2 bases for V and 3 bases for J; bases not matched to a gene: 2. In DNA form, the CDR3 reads TGCGCCAGCAGCTTCTGGACAGGCTACGAGCAGTACTTC. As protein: CASSFWTGYEQYF.

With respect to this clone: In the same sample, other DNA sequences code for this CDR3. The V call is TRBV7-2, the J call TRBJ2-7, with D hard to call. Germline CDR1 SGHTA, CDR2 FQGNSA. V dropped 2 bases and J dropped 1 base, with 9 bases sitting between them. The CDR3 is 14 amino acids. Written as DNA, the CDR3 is TGTGCCAGCAGCTTAACTTCTGGTTCCTACGAGCAGTACTTC. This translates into CASSLTSGSYEQYF. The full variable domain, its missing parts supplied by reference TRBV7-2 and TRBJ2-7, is GAGVSQSPSNKVTEKGKDVELRCDPISGHTALYWYRQSLGQGLEFLIYFQGNSAPDKSGLPSDRFSAERTGGSVSTLTIQRTQQEDSAVYLCASSLTSGSYEQYFGPGTRLTVT.

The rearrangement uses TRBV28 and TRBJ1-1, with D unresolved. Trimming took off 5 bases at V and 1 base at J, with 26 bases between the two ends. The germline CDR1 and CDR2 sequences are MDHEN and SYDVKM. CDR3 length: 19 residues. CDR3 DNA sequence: TGTGCCAGCAGTGAGCCCCCGGGAAGAACAATGCCCCGGAACACTGAAGCTTTCTTT. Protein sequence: CASSEPPGRTMPRNTEAFF.

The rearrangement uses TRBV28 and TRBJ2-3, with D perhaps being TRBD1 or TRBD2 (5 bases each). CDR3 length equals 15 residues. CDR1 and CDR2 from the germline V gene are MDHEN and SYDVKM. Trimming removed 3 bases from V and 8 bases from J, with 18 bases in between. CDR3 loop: CASSLAGGPLVTQYF. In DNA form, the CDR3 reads TGTGCCAGCAGTTTGGCTGGGGGACCTCTAGTTACGCAGTATTTT.

This CDR3 is CASSSRNSNQPQHF. The DNA of the CDR3 is TGTGCCAGCAGCTCGCGGAATAGCAATCAGCCCCAGCATTTT. The genes are TRBV7-2 and TRBJ1-5; no reliable D call. The germline V and J ends were trimmed by 4 bases and 0 bases, with 7 bases remaining between them. Germline assignment: CDR1 SGHTA and CDR2 FQGNSA. The CDR3 runs to 14 residues. Looking up the rest from reference TRBV7-2 and TRBJ1-5 gives the full variable domain: GAGVSQSPSNKVTEKGKDVELRCDPISGHTALYWYRQSLGQGLEFLIYFQGNSAPDKSGLPSDRFSAERTGGSVSTLTIQRTQQEDSAVYLCASSSRNSNQPQHFGDGTRLSIL.

The chain's CDR3 is CAWSISGVGTDTQYF. For the CDR3, the DNA is TGTGCCTGGTCGATAAGCGGGGTTGGAACAGATACGCAGTATTTT. The chain combines TRBV30 with TRBJ2-3; 7 nucleotides align to TRBD2. The CDR3 extends over 15 amino acids. CDR1 is GTSNPN, CDR2 SVGIG, per germline (reference sequence). The V gene end was trimmed by 5 bases and the J gene end by 3 bases; junction bases not matched to a gene: 11.

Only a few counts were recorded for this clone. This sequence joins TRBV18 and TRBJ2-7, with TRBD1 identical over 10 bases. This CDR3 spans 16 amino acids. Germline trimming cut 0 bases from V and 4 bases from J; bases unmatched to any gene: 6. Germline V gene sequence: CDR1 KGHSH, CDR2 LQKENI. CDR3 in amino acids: CASSPPETGGSYEQYF. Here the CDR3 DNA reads TGTGCCAGCTCACCACCGGAGACAGGGGGCAGTTACGAGCAGTACTTC.

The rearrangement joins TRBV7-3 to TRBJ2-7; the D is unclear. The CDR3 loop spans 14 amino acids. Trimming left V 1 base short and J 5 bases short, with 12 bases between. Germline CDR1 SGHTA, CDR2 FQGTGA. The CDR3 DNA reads TGTGCCAGCAGCTTAAGAGGCCCAAGGGACGAGCAGTACTTC. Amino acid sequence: CASSLRGPRDEQYF.

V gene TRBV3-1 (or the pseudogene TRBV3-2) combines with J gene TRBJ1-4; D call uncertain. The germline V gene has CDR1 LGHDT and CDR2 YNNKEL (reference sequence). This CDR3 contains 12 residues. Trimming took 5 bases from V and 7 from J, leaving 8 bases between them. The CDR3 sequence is CASSVQREKLFF. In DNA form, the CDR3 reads TGTGCCAGCAGCGTCCAGCGTGAAAAACTGTTTTTT.

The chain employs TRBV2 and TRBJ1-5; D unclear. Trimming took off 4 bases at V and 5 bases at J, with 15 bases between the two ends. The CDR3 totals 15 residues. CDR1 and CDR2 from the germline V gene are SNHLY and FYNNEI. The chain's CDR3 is CASSGWADTDQPQHF. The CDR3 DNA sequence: TGTGCCAGCAGTGGGTGGGCAGACACGGATCAGCCCCAGCATTTT.

The CDR3 region is CASSLHSDRNTEAFF. In nucleotides, the CDR3 is TGCGCCAGCAGCTTACATAGCGACAGAAACACTGAAGCTTTCTTT. J is TRBJ1-1 and V is TRBV5-1; tentative D call: TRBD1 (5 bases). V gave up 2 bases and J gave up 2 bases, with 13 bases separating them. The length of the CDR3 is 15 residues. Per germline, CDR1 SGHRS and CDR2 YFSETQ.

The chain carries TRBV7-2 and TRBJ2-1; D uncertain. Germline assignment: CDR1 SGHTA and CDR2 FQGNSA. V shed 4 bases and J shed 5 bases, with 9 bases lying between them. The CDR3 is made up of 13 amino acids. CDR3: CASSSPPHNEQFF. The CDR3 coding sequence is TGTGCCAGCAGCTCCCCCCCCCACAATGAGCAGTTCTTC. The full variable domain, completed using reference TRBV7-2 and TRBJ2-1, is GAGVSQSPSNKVTEKGKDVELRCDPISGHTALYWYRQSLGQGLEFLIYFQGNSAPDKSGLPSDRFSAERTGGSVSTLTIQRTQQEDSAVYLCASSSPPHNEQFFGPGTRLTVL.

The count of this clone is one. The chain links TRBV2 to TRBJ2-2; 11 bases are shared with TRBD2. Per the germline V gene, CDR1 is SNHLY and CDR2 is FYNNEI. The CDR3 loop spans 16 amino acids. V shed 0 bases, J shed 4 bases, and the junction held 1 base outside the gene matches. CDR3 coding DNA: TGTGCCAGCAGTGAAGCTGGACTAGCGGGCACCGGGGAGCTGTTTTTT. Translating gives CASSEAGLAGTGELFF.

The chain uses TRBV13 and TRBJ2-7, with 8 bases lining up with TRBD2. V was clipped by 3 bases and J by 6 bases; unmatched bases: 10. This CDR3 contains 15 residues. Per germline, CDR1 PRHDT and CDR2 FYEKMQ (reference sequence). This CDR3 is CASSFSGNGNFEQYF. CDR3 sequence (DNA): TGTGCCAGCAGCTTTAGCGGGAATGGTAATTTCGAGCAGTACTTC.

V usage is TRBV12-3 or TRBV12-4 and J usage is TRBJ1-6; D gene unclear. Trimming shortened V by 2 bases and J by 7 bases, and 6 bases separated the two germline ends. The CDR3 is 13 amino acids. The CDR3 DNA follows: TGTGCCAGCAGTTTATCGGGGAATTCACCCCTCCACTTT. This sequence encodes CASSLSGNSPLHF.

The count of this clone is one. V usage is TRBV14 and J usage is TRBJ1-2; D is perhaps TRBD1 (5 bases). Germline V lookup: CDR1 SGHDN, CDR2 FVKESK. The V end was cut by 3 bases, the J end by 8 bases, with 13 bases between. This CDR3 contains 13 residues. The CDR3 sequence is CASSQRGGDGYTF. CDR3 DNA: TGTGCCAGCAGCCAGAGGGGAGGGGACGGCTACACCTTC.

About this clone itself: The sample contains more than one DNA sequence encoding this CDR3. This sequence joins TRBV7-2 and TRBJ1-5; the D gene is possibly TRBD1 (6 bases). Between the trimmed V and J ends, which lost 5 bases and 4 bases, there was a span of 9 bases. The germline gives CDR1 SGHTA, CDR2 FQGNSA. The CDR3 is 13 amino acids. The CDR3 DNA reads TGTGCCAGCAGCCTAACAGGGAATCAGCCCCAGCATTTT. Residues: CASSLTGNQPQHF.

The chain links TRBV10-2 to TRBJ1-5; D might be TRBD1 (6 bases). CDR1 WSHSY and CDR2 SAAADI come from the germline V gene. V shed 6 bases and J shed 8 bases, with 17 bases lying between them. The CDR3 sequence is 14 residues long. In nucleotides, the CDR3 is TGCGCCAGCAGGGGCCGGGACACGATCGAGCCCCAGCATTTT. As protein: CASRGRDTIEPQHF.

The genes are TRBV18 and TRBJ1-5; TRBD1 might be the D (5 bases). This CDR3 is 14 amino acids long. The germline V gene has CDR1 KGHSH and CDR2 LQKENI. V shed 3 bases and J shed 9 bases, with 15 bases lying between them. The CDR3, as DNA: TGTGCCAGCTCACCGTTCAGGGATAGTAGGCCCCAGCATTTT. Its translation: CASSPFRDSRPQHF. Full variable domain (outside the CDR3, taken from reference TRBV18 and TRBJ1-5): NAGVMQNPRHLVRRRGQEARLRCSPMKGHSHVYWYRQLPEEGLKFMVYLQKENIIDESGMPKERFSAEFPKEGPSILRIQQVVRGDSAAYFCASSPFRDSRPQHFGDGTRLSIL.

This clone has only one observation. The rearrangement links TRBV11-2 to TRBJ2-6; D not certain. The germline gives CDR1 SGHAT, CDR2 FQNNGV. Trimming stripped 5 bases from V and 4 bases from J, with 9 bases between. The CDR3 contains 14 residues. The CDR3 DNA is TGTGCCAGCAGCCCCCGCCCGGGGGCCAACGTCCTGACTTTC. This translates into CASSPRPGANVLTF.

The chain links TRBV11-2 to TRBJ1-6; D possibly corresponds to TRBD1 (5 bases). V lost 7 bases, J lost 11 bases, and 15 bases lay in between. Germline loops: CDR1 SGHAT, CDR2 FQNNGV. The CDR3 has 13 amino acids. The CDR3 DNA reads TGTGCCAGCACCCCAGGGATCTCCCCACCCCTCCACTTT. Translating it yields CASTPGISPPLHF.

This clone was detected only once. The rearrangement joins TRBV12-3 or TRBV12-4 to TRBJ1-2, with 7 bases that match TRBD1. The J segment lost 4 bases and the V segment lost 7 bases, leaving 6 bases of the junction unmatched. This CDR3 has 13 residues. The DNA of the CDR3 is TGTGCCAGCAAGGCAGGGGGACGCTATGGCTACACCTTC. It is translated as CASKAGGRYGYTF.